Here is one TCR beta chain with its context. The sample comes from a study of radiation and T cells in renal cell carcinoma. Time point of the sample: blood 2 weeks post-SBRT. Treatment: 15 Gy SBRT to primary tumor, nephrectomy 4 weeks later. Clones were sequenced by immunoSEQ multiplex PCR, and TCRdb holds only the in-frame ones, with some missing. The table has 100,000 to 150,000 clones, around 89% seen once. V was pared by 4 bases and J by 7 bases, with 7 bases of the junction left unmatched. There are 15 residues in the CDR3. The germline V gene has CDR1 KGHSH and CDR2 LQKENI. This sample comprised blood, obtained from a patient whose treatment included radiotherapy and nephrectomy. The clonotype was recovered from a woman in her 70s with renal cell carcinoma. This chain joins TRBV18 and TRBJ2-2, with 9 bases lining up with TRBD1. Here the CDR3 DNA reads TGTGCCAGCTCACGGGGACAGGGATCGGACGGGGAGCTGTTTTTT. Amino acid sequence: CASSRGQGSDGELFF.